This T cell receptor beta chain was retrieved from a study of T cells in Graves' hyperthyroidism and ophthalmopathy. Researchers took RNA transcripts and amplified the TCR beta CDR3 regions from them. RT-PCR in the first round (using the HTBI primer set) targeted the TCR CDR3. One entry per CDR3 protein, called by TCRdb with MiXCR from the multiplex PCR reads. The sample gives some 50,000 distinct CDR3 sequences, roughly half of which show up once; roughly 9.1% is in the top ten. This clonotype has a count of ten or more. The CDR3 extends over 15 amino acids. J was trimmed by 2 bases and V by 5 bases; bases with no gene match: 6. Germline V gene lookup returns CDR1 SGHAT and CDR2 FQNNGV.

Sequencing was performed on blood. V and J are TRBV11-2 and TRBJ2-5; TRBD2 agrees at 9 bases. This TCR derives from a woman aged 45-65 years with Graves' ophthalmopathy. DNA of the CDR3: TGTGCCAGCAGCCGCGGGGGGGGGGGTCAAGAGACCCAGTACTTC. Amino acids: CASSRGGGGQETQYF.